This passage covers 28 T cell receptor beta chains from one sample sequenced in a study of shared clonotypes between healthy human individuals. Generated by immunoSEQ multiplex PCR, the TCRdb table keeps only in-frame clones and is missing some. The sample gives 470,000 or so clones, around 80% of which show up once; about 11% is in the top ten. Sequencing was performed on PBMCs. Source of these receptors: a woman between 40 and 50 years old in good health. Some clones in this sample may be carry-over from other donors' samples.

The gene calls are TRBV6-4 and TRBJ2-5; a possible D gene is TRBD1 (6 bases). Germline V gene data show CDR1 as MRHNA and CDR2 as SNTAGT. V was clipped by 3 bases and J by 1 base, with 6 bases between them. The CDR3 sequence is 13 residues long. CDR3 amino acids: CASSEDSQETQYF. The CDR3 DNA reads TGTGCCAGCAGTGAGGACAGCCAAGAGACCCAGTACTTC.

The table lists this clone with a count of one. This rearrangement joins TRBV7-2 to TRBJ2-3; D ambiguous. Deletions cut 2 bases from V and 1 base from J, with 7 bases between. This CDR3 region has 14 residues. Germline CDR1 and CDR2: SGHTA and FQGNSA. CDR3 bases: TGTGCCAGCAGCTTATCCCACCGCACAGATACGCAGTATTTT. This sequence encodes CASSLSHRTDTQYF.

V is TRBV18 and J is TRBJ1-1, with TRBD1 as a possible D gene (5 bases). With 3 bases removed from V and 4 bases from J, the gap between germline ends came to 9 bases. Germline CDR1 is KGHSH and CDR2 is LQKENI. This CDR3 has 13 residues. The CDR3 sequence is CASSPAGGTEAFF. The CDR3 DNA reads as TGTGCCAGCTCACCGGCTGGGGGCACTGAAGCTTTCTTT.

Points on this clone: Different DNA sequences within this sample yield the same CDR3. The chain employs TRBV18 and TRBJ2-7; 13 nucleotides align to TRBD2. Germline V gene data show CDR1 as KGHSH and CDR2 as LQKENI. The length of the CDR3 is 16 residues. V trimming: 3 bases; J trimming: 2 bases; junction bases outside the gene matches: 4. CDR3 residues: CASSPPGLAGAYEQYF. CDR3 bases: TGTGCCAGCTCACCCCCCGGACTAGCGGGAGCCTACGAGCAGTACTTC. Full variable domain (remainder filled in from reference TRBV18 and TRBJ2-7): NAGVMQNPRHLVRRRGQEARLRCSPMKGHSHVYWYRQLPEEGLKFMVYLQKENIIDESGMPKERFSAEFPKEGPSILRIQQVVRGDSAAYFCASSPPGLAGAYEQYFGPGTRLTVT.

The chain carries TRBV4-2 and TRBJ2-1; 8 bases are shared with TRBD2. The germline V gene encodes CDR1 LGHNA and CDR2 YNFKEQ. CDR3 size: 16 residues. With 2 bases clipped from V and 4 bases from J, the junction kept 7 bases outside the gene matches. CDR3 sequence: CASSQPSGSQYNEQFF. DNA of the CDR3: TGTGCCAGCAGCCAACCCAGCGGGAGTCAGTACAATGAGCAGTTCTTC.

The rearrangement uses TRBV11-2 and TRBJ2-3; D may be TRBD1 or TRBD2 (6 bases each). CDR3 size: 14 residues. CDR1 is SGHAT, CDR2 FQNNGV, per germline. Trimming left V 0 bases short and J 6 bases short, with 10 bases between. In DNA form, the CDR3 reads TGTGCCAGCAGCTTAGATTTAGGGGGGGATACGCAGTATTTT. The encoded protein is CASSLDLGGDTQYF.

This clone occurred a few times. The chain uses TRBV9 and TRBJ2-1; 8 bases map to TRBD2. The V gene's germline CDR1 is SGDLS and CDR2 YYNGEE. The CDR3 is 17 residues long. Trimming cost V 1 base and J 10 bases; bases outside gene matches: 16. Written as DNA, the CDR3 is TGTGCCAGCAGCGTAACTTTACCCGGGACTAGGGGTCACGAGCAGTTCTTC. Residues: CASSVTLPGTRGHEQFF.

V gene TRBV29-1 combines with J gene TRBJ2-2, with no clear D. Per germline, CDR1 SQVTM and CDR2 ANQGSEA. The V end lost 4 bases, the J end lost 1 base, and 7 bases lay between the germline ends. The CDR3 runs 13 residues. CDR3: CSVGVGNTGELFF. The DNA of the CDR3 is TGCAGCGTTGGGGTGGGGAACACCGGGGAGCTGTTTTTT.

The rearrangement uses TRBV28 and TRBJ2-1, with no clear D. The CDR3 is 13 residues long. Germline values: CDR1 MDHEN, CDR2 SYDVKM. The ends were cut back, 8 bases at V and 8 bases at J, with 16 bases in the middle. The CDR3: CASGKILMDEQFF. CDR3 coding DNA: TGTGCCAGCGGCAAAATCTTAATGGATGAGCAGTTCTTC.

V and J are TRBV18 and TRBJ2-7; perhaps D is TRBD1 or TRBD2 (5 bases each). The CDR3 covers 14 residues. CDR1 KGHSH and CDR2 LQKENI come from the germline V gene. V lost 6 bases, J lost 2 bases, and 14 bases lay in between. CDR3 region: CASSPGTQAYEQYF. The CDR3 DNA reads as TGTGCCAGCTCGCCCGGGACGCAAGCCTACGAGCAGTACTTC.

V usage is TRBV27 and J usage is TRBJ2-7; D gene uncertain. V was pared by 0 bases and J by 6 bases, with 9 bases between. The CDR3 covers 13 residues. CDR1 is MNHEY, CDR2 SMNVEV, per germline (reference sequence). The CDR3 bases are TGTGCCAGCAGTTTATCAAACGACGCCGAGCAGTACTTC. It translates to CASSLSNDAEQYF.

The J gene is TRBJ2-7, the V gene TRBV19; TRBD1 matches at 7 bases. Germline values: CDR1 LNHDA, CDR2 SQIVND (reference sequence). The CDR3 covers 17 residues. V shed 5 bases and J 0 bases; nucleotides not matched to a gene: 13. CDR3 bases: TGTGCCAGTAGTCCTCGACAGGGAACATACTTCTCCTACGAGCAGTACTTC. Translation gives CASSPRQGTYFSYEQYF.

This clone was seen a few times. J is TRBJ1-1 and V is TRBV9; 7 bases map to TRBD1. V dropped 2 bases and J dropped 0; count of bases not matched to a gene: 4. Germline CDR1 reads SGDLS; CDR2 reads YYNGEE. The CDR3 is 15 amino acids. For the CDR3, the DNA is TGTGCCAGCAGCGTTGGGGACAGAATGAACACTGAAGCTTTCTTT. Amino acid sequence: CASSVGDRMNTEAFF. The whole variable domain, filled in from reference TRBV9 and TRBJ1-1, reads DSGVTQTPKHLITATGQRVTLRCSPRSGDLSVYWYQQSLDQGLQFLIQYYNGEERAKGNILERFSAQQFPDLHSELNLSSLELGDSALYFCASSVGDRMNTEAFFGQGTRLTVV.

The V and J genes are TRBV19 and TRBJ2-7; weak D call: TRBD1 (6 bases). This CDR3 is 14 amino acids long. Trimming removed 3 bases at V and 0 bases at J, with 9 bases between. In germline, CDR1 is LNHDA, CDR2 SQIVND (reference sequence). The CDR3 region is CASSIGQSSYEQYF. The DNA for the CDR3 is TGTGCCAGTAGTATCGGACAGAGCTCCTACGAGCAGTACTTC. Filled out from reference TRBV19 and TRBJ2-7, the complete variable domain reads DGGITQSPKYLFRKEGQNVTLSCEQNLNHDAMYWYRQDPGQGLRLIYYSQIVNDFQKGDIAEGYSVSREKKESFPLTVTSAQKNPTAFYLCASSIGQSSYEQYFGPGTRLTVT.

The V gene is TRBV2, the J gene TRBJ1-2; tentatively, D is TRBD1 (5 bases). Germline values: CDR1 SNHLY, CDR2 FYNNEI. This CDR3 spans 14 amino acids. V lost 3 bases and J 4 bases, leaving 12 bases between the germline ends. The CDR3 region has the DNA TGTGCCAGCAGTGATAGGACATCTAGCTATGGCTACACCTTC. This encodes CASSDRTSSYGYTF.

The V and J genes are TRBV29-1 and TRBJ1-2; 7 bases match TRBD1. Germline V gene data show CDR1 as SQVTM and CDR2 as ANQGSEA. This CDR3 is built from 16 residues. Trimming removed 3 bases from V and 1 base from J; junction bases left unmatched: 11. The CDR3 region is CSVEDPGTASNYGYTF. CDR3 sequence (DNA): TGCAGCGTTGAGGACCCTGGGACAGCAAGTAACTATGGCTACACCTTC.

The chain employs TRBV5-6 and TRBJ2-1, with TRBD1 identical over 7 bases. CDR1 and CDR2 from the germline V gene are SGHDT and YYEEEE. V was clipped by 4 bases and J by 4 bases; unmatched bases: 11. CDR3 length: 16 amino acids. The CDR3 DNA reads TGTGCCAGCAGCCAATACCGGGACAGCCTATACAATGAGCAGTTCTTC. It translates to CASSQYRDSLYNEQFF.

The table lists this clone with a count of one. The chain recombines TRBV6-7 with TRBJ2-5, with D perhaps matching TRBD2 (6 bases). TRBV6-7 is identified as an open reading frame with a role that is uncertain. The CDR3 runs to 15 residues. Trimming stripped 4 bases from V and 2 bases from J, with 14 bases between. The chain's CDR3 is CASSSPGLLQETQYF. CDR3 nucleotides: TGTGCCAGCAGTTCGCCGGGACTTTTACAAGAGACCCAGTACTTC.

The J gene is TRBJ2-1, the V gene TRBV5-1, with TRBD1 matching over 7 bases. The trim removed 4 bases at V and 8 bases at J, leaving 9 bases unmatched. Germline V gene sequence: CDR1 SGHRS, CDR2 YFSETQ. The CDR3 length is 14 residues. CDR3 sequence (DNA): TGCGCCAGCAGCCTTAGACAGGGTATGGATGAGCAGTTCTTC. Its protein is CASSLRQGMDEQFF.

A note on this clone: Other DNA sequences in this specimen translate into the identical CDR3. The chain joins TRBV7-9 to TRBJ1-4; 8 positions agree with TRBD1. CDR1 is SEHNR and CDR2 is FQNEAQ in the germline V gene (reference sequence). CDR3 length: 15 residues. J lost 4 bases, V lost 5 bases, and 6 bases had no gene match. The CDR3 sequence: CASSTRTGGNEKLFF. As DNA, the CDR3 is TGTGCCAGCAGCACCCGCACAGGGGGTAATGAAAAACTGTTTTTT.

The genes are TRBV18 and TRBJ2-1; 7 positions agree with TRBD2. CDR3 size: 12 residues. With 2 bases clipped from V and 9 bases from J, the junction kept 1 base outside the gene matches. The germline CDR1 and CDR2 sequences are KGHSH and LQKENI. The CDR3 nucleotides read TGTGCCAGCTCACCAGGCGGGAGTGAGCAGTTCTTC. Translation gives CASSPGGSEQFF.

Only a few counts were recorded for this clone. The chain joins TRBV7-9 to TRBJ2-1; no clear D gene. The V gene lost 2 bases and the J gene lost 5 bases, with 10 bases spanning the gap. Germline lookup yields CDR1 SEHNR and CDR2 FQNEAQ (reference sequence). The length of the CDR3 is 14 residues. In nucleotides, the CDR3 is TGTGCCAGCAGCTTACTGACGGGTAACAATGAGCAGTTCTTC. Its translation is CASSLLTGNNEQFF.

The chain employs TRBV6-5 and TRBJ1-3; D is unresolved. This CDR3 has 16 residues. Germline-derived CDR1 and CDR2 are MNHEY and SVGAGI. V lost 0 bases to trimming and J lost 4 bases, with 13 bases between them. This CDR3 is CASSYSGPYRGNTIYF. The DNA of the CDR3 is TGTGCCAGCAGTTACTCCGGACCCTACCGGGGAAACACCATATATTTT.

The table lists this clone with a few counts. V usage is TRBV29-1 and J usage is TRBJ2-2; 9 nucleotides match TRBD2. Germline CDR1 SQVTM, CDR2 ANQGSEA. The CDR3 is 12 residues long. The J segment lost 6 bases and the V segment lost 7 bases, leaving 3 bases of the junction unmatched. In DNA, the CDR3 is TGCAGCGGGCGGGAGGGTGCCGGGGAGCTGTTTTTT. Protein product: CSGREGAGELFF.

The J gene is TRBJ2-2, the V gene TRBV28; a weak D match, TRBD2 (6 bases). Germline V gene sequence: CDR1 MDHEN, CDR2 SYDVKM. V gave up 7 bases and J gave up 4 bases, with 13 bases separating them. The CDR3 loop spans 14 amino acids. DNA of the CDR3: TGTGCCAGCATCCCTAGCGATCTCACCGGGGAGCTGTTTTTT. Its translation is CASIPSDLTGELFF.

V is TRBV5-6 and J is TRBJ1-3; unclear D gene. With 0 bases removed from V and 4 bases from J, the gap between germline ends came to 11 bases. The CDR3 has 15 amino acids. Germline V gene sequence: CDR1 SGHDT, CDR2 YYEEEE. CDR3 residues: CASSLGPLEGNTIYF. DNA for the CDR3: TGTGCCAGCAGCTTGGGTCCGCTGGAAGGAAACACCATATATTTT.

The CDR3 region has the DNA TGCGCCAGCAGTCAAATCGCTGACAGATCGGAGTTCTTC. Translating gives CASSQIADRSEFF. V gene TRBV23-1 combines with J gene TRBJ2-1; tentatively, D is TRBD1 (5 bases). TRBV23-1 counts as an open reading frame of uncertain function. The CDR3 sequence is 13 residues long. V was clipped by 2 bases and J by 14 bases, with 16 bases between them.

This clone was counted a few times. This chain connects TRBV30 to TRBJ1-1; no clear D gene. The CDR3 runs 14 residues. From germline, CDR1 is GTSNPN and CDR2 SVGIG (reference sequence). Trimming stripped 0 bases from V and 1 base from J, with 9 bases between. This CDR3 reads CAWSVPWGNTEAFF. The CDR3 DNA sequence: TGTGCCTGGAGTGTACCCTGGGGGAACACTGAAGCTTTCTTT.